This T cell receptor (beta chain) was captured by sequencing in a study of regulatory T cells in long-lasting Graves disease. Findings and limits, study-wide: More public clonotypes were shared by persistent patients (about 2,700) than by new patients (about 1,000).

In building TCR beta libraries, iRepertoire HTBI primers were used together with Arm-PCR of CDR3 regions. TCRdb reprocessed the multiplex PCR reads via MiXCR and lists one record per CDR3 protein. The table shows more than 350,000 distinct CDR3 sequences, with just under 15% occurring only once. Concerning this clonotype itself: Its antigen remains unidentified.

Indicated time point: newly diagnosed GD, antithyroid drugs for less than 3 months. There was RNA extracted from PBMCs, and the TCR library was made from it. The sample was also linked to a second study, of T cells in Graves' hyperthyroidism and ophthalmopathy. That publication notes: With the HTBI primer set, the TCR CDR3 went through a first round of RT-PCR.

The source material was peripheral blood mononuclear cells (PBMCs), sampled at new diagnosis, from a patient treated with antithyroid drugs. The clonotype was recovered from a woman in her twenties or thirties with Graves disease.

CDR3 sequence: CASSIAGDPYANTGELFF. The CDR3 DNA is TGTGCCAGTAGTATAGCCGGGGACCCATACGCGAACACCGGGGAGCTGTTTTTT. The gene calls are TRBV19 and TRBJ2-2, with D perhaps assigned TRBD1 or TRBD2 (5 bases each). V was cut by 1 base and J by 0 bases, with 15 bases left in between. Germline V gene data show CDR1 as LNHDA and CDR2 as SQIVND (reference sequence). This CDR3 comprises 18 residues.